The T cell receptor (beta chain) under discussion was sequenced for a study of cytomegalovirus exposure and HLA in healthy donors. PCR employed 60 Vbeta and 13 Jbeta primers. Repertoires were generated with immunoSEQ multiplex PCR, while TCRdb's copy carries only in-frame clones and drops some. The sample records fewer than 180,000 clones, 55% to 75% being singletons. Study findings and constraints: Some 150 TCR beta chains were listed as cytomegalovirus-associated.

This clone was seen only once. Antigen unknown. Other DNA sequences of this sample code for an identical CDR3. The TCR sequence derives from a woman aged 55 to 70 in good health and CMV-seropositive. The sequenced sample was PBMCs.

CDR3 sequence reads: CASSFFLEAFF. For the CDR3, the DNA is TGTGCCAGCAGCTTTTTTCTTGAAGCTTTCTTT. The chain combines TRBV7-2 with TRBJ1-1; D gene ambiguous. The length of the CDR3 is 11 residues. The V and J ends lost 3 bases and 7 bases respectively, with 6 bases between them. Germline V CDR1 and CDR2: SGHTA, FQGNSA.